This paragraph covers one T cell receptor (beta chain) sequence. CDR1 and CDR2 from the germline V gene are LNHDA and SQIVND (reference sequence). V shed 6 bases, J shed 3 bases, and the junction held 10 bases outside the gene matches. The CDR3 extends over 15 amino acids. This sample is drawn from a study of T-cell reconstitution after alpha-beta-depleted transplantation in children. Unique molecular identifiers were built into the TCRbeta library. A single record per CDR3 protein comes from TCRdb applying MiXCR to the PCR reads. The sample includes just over 70,000 distinct CDR3 sequences, more than 5.5% of them seen just once.

This chain connects TRBV19 to TRBJ1-2; 7 bases agree with TRBD1. This sequence was found in a human donor who donated a stem cell graft to a child with acute lymphoblastic leukemia. Material: PBMCs from the stem cell graft donor, obtained from the stem cell graft. The DNA for the CDR3 is TGTGCCAGTAGACGCGCGGCAGGGGGGGACTATGGCTACACCTTC. It specifies CASRRAAGGDYGYTF.